The next 4 T cell receptor beta chains were all read from a single sample in a study of T-cell reconstitution after alpha-beta-depleted transplantation in children. As it was prepared, the TCRbeta library received unique molecular identifiers. Each CDR3 protein is one row after TCRdb ran MiXCR on the PCR reads. Found here are 90,000 to 130,000 distinct CDR3 sequences, 10% to 13% of them singletons; the top ten hold less than 40%. The specimen comprised PBMCs, sampled before TCRalphabeta/CD19-depleted stem cell transplant. All receptors derive from a boy between 2 and 15 years old with acute lymphoblastic leukemia, due to receive a stem cell transplant.

The J gene is TRBJ2-1, the V gene TRBV5-1; 9 bases fit TRBD2. Losses at the gene ends were 9 bases for V and 0 bases for J; bases not matched to a gene: 7. This CDR3 spans 15 amino acids. Germline V gene sequence: CDR1 SGHRS, CDR2 YFSETQ. CDR3 in amino acids: CAIRASGISYNEQFF. In DNA, the CDR3 is TGCGCCATCAGGGCTAGCGGGATCTCCTACAATGAGCAGTTCTTC.

The chain carries TRBV5-1 and TRBJ2-1; 11 nucleotides align to TRBD2. The CDR3 extends over 14 amino acids. From germline, CDR1 is SGHRS and CDR2 YFSETQ. J was trimmed by 9 bases and V by 1 base; bases with no gene match: 3. CDR3 residues: CASSLTSGGGEQFF. In DNA, the CDR3 is TGCGCCAGCAGCTTGACTAGCGGGGGAGGTGAGCAGTTCTTC.

This sequence joins TRBV20-1 and TRBJ1-2; D might be TRBD1 (5 bases). Germline loops: CDR1 DFQATT, CDR2 SNEGSKA (reference sequence). The CDR3 loop spans 14 amino acids. V dropped 5 bases and J dropped 0 bases, with 13 bases sitting between them. CDR3 residues: CSALKGRPNYGYTF. The CDR3 DNA sequence: TGCAGTGCTCTCAAGGGGCGGCCTAACTATGGCTACACCTTC.

This clonotype has more than one count but fewer than ten. The J gene is TRBJ2-5, the V gene TRBV7-9; no firm D call. CDR3 size: 14 residues. The germline V gene encodes CDR1 SEHNR and CDR2 FQNEAQ (reference sequence). The V and J ends lost 5 bases and 5 bases respectively, with 15 bases between them. CDR3 region: CASSPDPPRETQYF. CDR3 nucleotides: TGTGCCAGCAGCCCCGACCCCCCGCGGGAGACCCAGTACTTC.